One and the same sample provided the 24 T cell receptor beta chains below, sequenced in a study of STAT3 mutations in large granular lymphocyte leukemia. Overall study findings and caveats: At least one immunodominant TCR beta clonotype appeared in every T-cell large granular lymphocyte leukemia patient.

No antigen has been assigned to these receptors. Clones were read by immunoSEQ multiplex PCR, and TCRdb kept only the in-frame ones, dropping some. The sample holds some 9,800 clones, under 95% seen once. The sequenced material came from peripheral blood mononuclear cells. The receptors shown here come from a man in his fifties or sixties with T-cell large granular lymphocyte leukemia. Some clones in this sample may be carry-over from other donors' samples.

The chain couples TRBV30 to TRBJ1-1; the D gene is possibly TRBD1 (5 bases). Trimming removed 2 bases from V and 5 bases from J, with 9 bases in between. The CDR3 loop spans 12 amino acids. The germline V gene encodes CDR1 GTSNPN and CDR2 SVGIG (reference sequence). The CDR3 is CAWSRGETEAFF. CDR3 coding DNA: TGTGCCTGGAGTCGGGGGGAGACTGAAGCTTTCTTT.

The genes are TRBV18 and TRBJ2-3, with D uncertain. With 1 base removed from V and 0 bases from J, the gap between germline ends came to 14 bases. This CDR3 has 17 amino acids. The germline V gene encodes CDR1 KGHSH and CDR2 LQKENI. The CDR3 coding sequence is TGTGCCAGCTCACCACAGAACGTACGGGCTAGCACAGATACGCAGTATTTT. Its translation: CASSPQNVRASTDTQYF.

The chain is built from TRBV10-1 and TRBJ2-4; D not certain. Germline values: CDR1 WNHNN, CDR2 SYGVQD (reference sequence). Trimming removed 2 bases from V and 7 bases from J, with 12 bases in between. This CDR3 comprises 14 residues. The CDR3 coding sequence is TGCGCCAGCAGTGAGAGTCGACAATCTAACATTCAGTACTTC. It encodes CASSESRQSNIQYF.

The chain is built from TRBV7-2 and TRBJ1-4; D not certain. V lost 1 base and J 0 bases, leaving 3 bases between the germline ends. Per the germline V gene, CDR1 is SGHTA and CDR2 is FQGNSA. The CDR3 runs 14 residues. The CDR3 is CASSLGATNEKLFF. The CDR3 DNA is TGTGCCAGCAGCTTAGGGGCAACTAATGAAAAACTGTTTTTT.

The chain joins TRBV28 to TRBJ2-7; D is ambiguous. The CDR3 contains 13 residues. Germline V lookup: CDR1 MDHEN, CDR2 SYDVKM. V was pared by 6 bases and J by 6 bases, with 15 bases between. In nucleotides, the CDR3 is TGTGCCAGCAGCTTGGTCAGAACTGCCGAGCAGTACTTC. It specifies CASSLVRTAEQYF.

The chain couples TRBV7-2 to TRBJ1-1; the D gene is possibly TRBD1 (6 bases). Per germline, CDR1 SGHTA and CDR2 FQGNSA. Trimming cost V 5 bases and J 11 bases, with 18 bases left between them. The CDR3 is made up of 13 amino acids. The CDR3 nucleotides read TGTGCCAGCAGCCTAAATCGACAGGATGAGGCTTTCTTT. Residues: CASSLNRQDEAFF.

CDR3 sequence reads: CASSGVWSEQYF. CDR3 sequence (DNA): TGTGCCAGCAGTGGGGTTTGGAGCGAGCAGTACTTC. This chain connects TRBV25-1 to TRBJ2-7; D gene unclear. Germline CDR1 and CDR2: MGHDK and SYGVNS. The CDR3 runs 12 residues. Trimming left V 4 bases short and J 6 bases short, with 10 bases between.

The V gene is TRBV13, the J gene TRBJ2-1; 11 bases match TRBD2. V dropped 4 bases and J dropped 2; count of bases not matched to a gene: 1. Germline CDR1 is PRHDT and CDR2 is FYEKMQ (reference sequence). CDR3 length: 15 amino acids. In DNA form, the CDR3 reads TGTGCCAGCAGCTCACTAGCGGGAGCCTACAATGAGCAGTTCTTC. Protein sequence: CASSSLAGAYNEQFF.

The chain has TRBV27 and TRBJ1-1, with 8 bases identical to TRBD1. The CDR3 is made up of 17 amino acids. The V gene end was trimmed by 6 bases and the J gene end by 0 bases; junction bases not matched to a gene: 12. Per germline, CDR1 MNHEY and CDR2 SMNVEV (reference sequence). Written as DNA, the CDR3 is TGTGCCAGCAGCAGGACCCCGGGACAGGTTCTGAACACTGAAGCTTTCTTT. Protein: CASSRTPGQVLNTEAFF.

V gene TRBV30 combines with J gene TRBJ2-1, with D unresolved. The CDR3 is 13 residues long. V lost 4 bases to trimming and J lost 3 bases, with 10 bases between them. CDR1 GTSNPN and CDR2 SVGIG come from the germline V gene (reference sequence). The CDR3 sequence is CAWISSGYNEQFF. DNA for the CDR3: TGTGCCTGGATAAGTTCGGGCTACAATGAGCAGTTCTTC.

V and J are TRBV15 and TRBJ1-5; TRBD1 is a possible D gene (5 bases). V gave up 3 bases and J gave up 0 bases, with 18 bases separating them. The CDR3 is 18 amino acids. Germline V gives CDR1 LNHNV, CDR2 YYDKDF (reference sequence). The CDR3 is CATSSNLGTEYSNQPQHF. As DNA, the CDR3 is TGTGCCACCAGCAGTAACCTAGGGACGGAGTATAGCAATCAGCCCCAGCATTTT.

The rearrangement joins TRBV4-2 to TRBJ2-7; 9 bases map to TRBD2. Unmatched junction bases numbered 5, after V lost 0 bases and J lost 2 bases. CDR1 is LGHNA, CDR2 YNFKEQ, per germline. This CDR3 is built from 16 residues. The CDR3, as DNA: TGTGCCAGCAGCCAAGAAGGACTAGCGAGCGCCTACGAGCAGTACTTC. Encoded protein: CASSQEGLASAYEQYF.

The J gene is TRBJ2-7, the V gene TRBV30; D is undetermined. The CDR3 length is 10 residues. V lost 6 bases to trimming and J lost 5 bases, with 8 bases between them. Per the germline V gene, CDR1 is GTSNPN and CDR2 is SVGIG (reference sequence). The CDR3 protein is CACRPDEQYF. DNA of the CDR3: TGTGCCTGCCGTCCCGACGAGCAGTACTTC. Variable domain in full (rest from reference TRBV30 and TRBJ2-7): SQTIHQWPATLVQPVGSPLSLECTVEGTSNPNLYWYRQAAGRGLQLLFYSVGIGQISSEVPQNLSASRPQDRQFILSSKKLLLSDSGFYLCACRPDEQYFGPGTRLTVT.

A single count supports this clone. V and J are TRBV18 and TRBJ2-3, with 12 bases matching TRBD2. Germline assignment: CDR1 KGHSH and CDR2 LQKENI. The CDR3 has 17 amino acids. J lost 1 base, V lost 5 bases, and 7 bases had no gene match. In DNA form, the CDR3 reads TGTGCCAGCTCAGCTACTAGCGGGGGGCCCCGCACAGATACGCAGTATTTT. It yields the protein CASSATSGGPRTDTQYF.

V gene TRBV4-3 combines with J gene TRBJ1-1; no reliable D call. From germline, CDR1 is LGHNA and CDR2 YSLEER. V was shortened by 0 bases and J by 1 base, with 3 bases between the two germline ends. The CDR3 runs 13 residues. The CDR3 loop reads CASSQDRNTEAFF. The CDR3 DNA reads TGCGCCAGCAGCCAAGATCGGAACACTGAAGCTTTCTTT.

V gene TRBV28 combines with J gene TRBJ2-2, with 7 bases identical to TRBD1. The CDR3 runs 15 residues. Germline V gene lookup returns CDR1 MDHEN and CDR2 SYDVKM. V shed 4 bases and J 6 bases; nucleotides not matched to a gene: 8. This CDR3 is CASSSYRGSAGELFF. CDR3 DNA sequence: TGTGCCAGCAGTTCCTACAGGGGATCGGCCGGGGAGCTGTTTTTT.

The chain joins TRBV19 to TRBJ1-2; 8 nucleotides agree with TRBD1. The V segment lost 5 bases and the J segment 2 bases; nucleotides outside the gene matches: 4. The germline V gene encodes CDR1 LNHDA and CDR2 SQIVND (reference sequence). This CDR3 is built from 14 residues. CDR3 amino acids: CASSAAGGNYGYTF. The DNA for the CDR3 is TGTGCCAGTAGTGCCGCAGGGGGCAACTATGGCTACACCTTC.

The chain recombines TRBV15 with TRBJ1-2; no reliable D call. The germline V gene has CDR1 LNHNV and CDR2 YYDKDF (reference sequence). V dropped 5 bases and J dropped 5 bases, with 15 bases sitting between them. The CDR3 consists of 14 residues. The CDR3 DNA follows: TGTGCCACCAGCGCCATAGGACGGAGTTATGGCTACACCTTC. Translated: CATSAIGRSYGYTF.

The genes are TRBV6-4 and TRBJ2-1; 11 nucleotides match TRBD2. CDR3 length equals 16 residues. Germline CDR1 is MRHNA and CDR2 is SNTAGT. V shed 3 bases, J shed 6 bases, and the junction held 7 bases outside the gene matches. Here the CDR3 DNA reads TGTGCCAGCAGTGATTTGACTAGCGGGATTGGCAATGAGCAGTTCTTC. Its protein product is CASSDLTSGIGNEQFF.

The CDR3 protein is CASSPDRMSPIQETQYF. Written as DNA, the CDR3 is TGCGCCAGCAGCCCCGACCGGATGTCCCCAATCCAAGAGACCCAGTACTTC. The chain is built from TRBV5-1 and TRBJ2-5, with D hard to call. Germline V lookup: CDR1 SGHRS, CDR2 YFSETQ. CDR3 length: 17 residues. Trimming shortened V by 4 bases and J by 1 base, and 20 bases separated the two germline ends.

This chain uses TRBV5-1 with TRBJ2-3; maybe TRBD1 (5 bases). The V and J ends lost 2 bases and 1 base respectively, with 14 bases between them. This CDR3 region has 16 residues. The germline gives CDR1 SGHRS, CDR2 YFSETQ. CDR3 region: CASSLKGSIGTDTQYF. CDR3 bases: TGCGCCAGCAGCTTAAAGGGGTCCATCGGCACAGATACGCAGTATTTT.

The chain combines TRBV27 with TRBJ2-2; possible D gene TRBD1, 5 bases. Trimming left V 7 bases short and J 0 bases short, with 15 bases between. Germline V CDR1 and CDR2: MNHEY, SMNVEV (reference sequence). This CDR3 spans 16 amino acids. CDR3 sequence (DNA): TGTGCCAGCACCCGTGGGGCCACCCCGAACACCGGGGAGCTGTTTTTT. Protein sequence: CASTRGATPNTGELFF.

The rearrangement links TRBV7-9 to TRBJ2-3, with D perhaps TRBD2 (5 bases). Per the germline V gene, CDR1 is SEHNR and CDR2 is FQNEAQ (reference sequence). The CDR3 extends over 12 amino acids. V lost 8 bases and J 2 bases, leaving 8 bases between the germline ends. This CDR3 is CASGGYTDTQYF. The CDR3 DNA reads TGTGCCAGCGGAGGCTACACAGATACGCAGTATTTT.

The chain carries TRBV5-3 and TRBJ2-5; tentative D call: TRBD1 (6 bases). TRBV5-3 is identified as an open reading frame with a role that is uncertain. This CDR3 region has 14 residues. The ends were cut back, 10 bases at V and 1 base at J, with 17 bases in the middle. CDR3: CAPEGVKSQETQYF. The CDR3 coding sequence is TGTGCCCCCGAGGGGGTAAAATCCCAAGAGACCCAGTACTTC.